This entry lists 12 T cell receptor beta chains sequenced from one sample in a study of blood T cell repertoires in COVID-19. The protocol was immunoSEQ multiplex PCR, while the TCRdb copy is restricted to in-frame clones and leaves out a portion. The table shows some 40,000 clones, with 70% to 90% occurring only once. Sequencing used peripheral blood. The source is a man between 65 and 80 years old with active COVID-19.

The chain combines TRBV3-1 (or the pseudogene TRBV3-2) with TRBJ2-4, with D possibly TRBD1 on 6 matching bases. The V end was cut by 1 base, the J end by 4 bases, with 14 bases between. CDR3 length: 16 amino acids. Germline CDR1 is LGHDT and CDR2 is YNNKEL (reference sequence). The CDR3 loop is CASSQAAGTTKNIQYF. The CDR3 nucleotides read TGTGCCAGCAGCCAAGCAGCCGGGACAACAAAAAACATTCAGTACTTC.

The V and J genes are TRBV5-1 and TRBJ2-1, with D uncertain. This CDR3 spans 17 amino acids. Trimming cost V 4 bases and J 0 bases, with 17 bases left between them. CDR1 SGHRS and CDR2 YFSETQ come from the germline V gene. The DNA for the CDR3 is TGCGCCAGCAGCCGAGATCCCCCTGGTGGCTCCTACAATGAGCAGTTCTTC. It specifies CASSRDPPGGSYNEQFF.

In DNA, the CDR3 is TGCAGTGCTAGAGAGGCCCCAGAAGCTTTCTTT. Amino acids: CSAREAPEAFF. This sequence joins TRBV20-1 and TRBJ1-1, with D unclear. This CDR3 is 11 amino acids long. Germline CDR1 reads DFQATT; CDR2 reads SNEGSKA (reference sequence). Trimming removed 0 bases from V and 8 bases from J, with 7 bases in between.

This rearrangement joins TRBV19 to TRBJ2-2; the match to TRBD1 covers 9 bases. This CDR3 has 18 residues. V was clipped by 4 bases and J by 4 bases; unmatched bases: 13. CDR1 and CDR2 from the germline V gene are LNHDA and SQIVND (reference sequence). The CDR3 here is CASSKGTGNSLSTGELFF. The DNA for the CDR3 is TGTGCCAGTAGTAAAGGGACAGGGAACTCGCTTTCCACCGGGGAGCTGTTTTTT.

The chain couples TRBV9 to TRBJ1-2; 8 bases are shared with TRBD1. CDR1 and CDR2 from the germline V gene are SGDLS and YYNGEE. The CDR3 is made up of 16 amino acids. Losses at the gene ends were 0 bases for V and 8 bases for J; bases not matched to a gene: 12. The CDR3 spells CASSVAQGASLEGYTF. The CDR3 bases are TGTGCCAGCAGCGTAGCCCAGGGGGCCAGTCTGGAGGGCTACACCTTC. Drawing the rest from reference TRBV9 and TRBJ1-2, the complete variable domain is DSGVTQTPKHLITATGQRVTLRCSPRSGDLSVYWYQQSLDQGLQFLIQYYNGEERAKGNILERFSAQQFPDLHSELNLSSLELGDSALYFCASSVAQGASLEGYTFGSGTRLTVV.

The rearrangement uses TRBV24-1 and TRBJ2-2, with 9 bases identical to TRBD1. V shed 8 bases, J shed 2 bases, and the junction held 2 bases outside the gene matches. From germline, CDR1 is KGHDR and CDR2 SFDVKD. This CDR3 has 14 amino acids. CDR3 loop: CATNRGPNTGELFF. The CDR3 DNA sequence: TGTGCCACCAACAGGGGGCCCAACACCGGGGAGCTGTTTTTT.

This clone was picked up one time. V usage is TRBV7-8 and J usage is TRBJ2-3; TRBD2 matches at 11 bases. In germline, CDR1 is SGHVS, CDR2 FQNEAQ. The CDR3 covers 17 residues. V lost 2 bases, J lost 4 bases, and 8 bases stayed unmatched. The DNA of the CDR3 is TGTGCCAGCAGCTTACCCACTAGCGGGAGTGCCCCAGATACGCAGTATTTT. Protein sequence: CASSLPTSGSAPDTQYF.

V and J are TRBV5-6 and TRBJ2-7, with TRBD1 identical over 11 bases. The CDR3 is made up of 15 amino acids. The V and J ends lost 0 bases and 3 bases, in that order; junction bases with no gene match: 2. Germline lookup yields CDR1 SGHDT and CDR2 YYEEEE. The CDR3 is CASSLVGTGGYEQYF. The CDR3 DNA follows: TGTGCCAGCAGCTTGGTCGGGACAGGGGGCTACGAGCAGTACTTC.

V is TRBV29-1 and J is TRBJ2-7; weak D call: TRBD2 (6 bases). There are 14 residues in the CDR3. Germline V gene data show CDR1 as SQVTM and CDR2 as ANQGSEA. V was pared by 4 bases and J by 0 bases, with 13 bases between. The CDR3 coding sequence is TGCAGCGTTGTGTCCCTAGCGAGCTCCTACGAGCAGTACTTC. It encodes CSVVSLASSYEQYF.

The rearrangement links TRBV19 to TRBJ2-6; 9 positions agree with TRBD1. With 4 bases clipped from V and 1 base from J, the junction kept 8 bases outside the gene matches. The germline CDR1 and CDR2 sequences are LNHDA and SQIVND (reference sequence). The CDR3 loop spans 18 amino acids. DNA for the CDR3: TGTGCCAGTAGTACCGGACAGGGGAGGGTTTCTGGGGCCAACGTCCTGACTTTC. Its translation is CASSTGQGRVSGANVLTF. The complete variable domain, with remaining parts taken from reference TRBV19 and TRBJ2-6, reads DGGITQSPKYLFRKEGQNVTLSCEQNLNHDAMYWYRQDPGQGLRLIYYSQIVNDFQKGDIAEGYSVSREKKESFPLTVTSAQKNPTAFYLCASSTGQGRVSGANVLTFGAGSRLTVL.

The chain uses TRBV5-1 and TRBJ1-6; weak D call: TRBD1 (6 bases). The CDR3 is 16 amino acids. Between the trimmed V and J ends, which lost 4 bases and 3 bases, there was a span of 14 bases. Germline assignment: CDR1 SGHRS and CDR2 YFSETQ. The CDR3 bases are TGCGCCAGCAGCCCCGAGACAGGAAACTATAATTCACCCCTCCACTTT. It encodes CASSPETGNYNSPLHF.

This chain uses TRBV6-5 with TRBJ1-2; TRBD1 matches 11 bases. In germline, CDR1 is MNHEY, CDR2 SVGAGI. This CDR3 has 16 residues. With 0 bases clipped from V and 7 bases from J, the junction kept 7 bases outside the gene matches. CDR3: CASSYSRGQGASGYTF. CDR3 nucleotide sequence: TGTGCCAGCAGTTACTCGAGAGGACAGGGGGCCTCTGGCTACACCTTC.